The clone carrying this T cell receptor beta chain appeared a single time. The antigen remains undetermined. TCR beta VDJ and CDR3 profiling used genomic DNA as template. TCRdb called the reads again in MiXCR, with one record for every CDR3 protein. The data contain approximately 200,000 distinct CDR3 sequences, around 50% of them seen just once; the ten biggest clones take up about 20%. The sample originates from a study of CD8+CD57+ T cells in acquired aplastic anemia. Overall study results and limits: Found in both controls and patients were almost 30 CD8+ CDR3 sequences.

Patients chosen for sequencing had CD8+CD57+ cells that had expanded, as shown by flow cytometry. When blood sampling took place, the patients had received no therapy. Sequencing was performed on sorted CD4+, CD8+, or CD8+CD57+ T cells (not recorded which) from PBMCs. This clonotype was obtained from a human donor with aplastic anemia.

The CDR3 DNA sequence: TGCAGTGCTACCCAATACTCCTATAATTCACCCCTCCACTTT. Its translation is CSATQYSYNSPLHF. This chain links TRBV20-1 with TRBJ1-6; the D is unclear. V lost 4 bases and J 0 bases, leaving 7 bases between the germline ends. Germline assignment: CDR1 DFQATT and CDR2 SNEGSKA (reference sequence). The CDR3 runs 14 residues.